This is a list of T cell receptor beta chains from one sample in a study of T cell repertoires in aging, cancer and after chemotherapy. TCRdb reprocessed the multiplex PCR reads via MiXCR and lists one record per CDR3 protein. Of 2,500 to 3,500 distinct CDR3 sequences listed, 20% to 25% are singletons. The sequencing sample was made of blood. These receptors originate from a human donor with a solid tumor. Both conserved end residues are part of each CDR3. A D gene is named only where the DNA matches it firmly.

d_call | v_call | cdr3_aa
TRBD1 | TRBV20-1 | CSAPTTGVPKYTDTQHF
- | TRBV6-4 | CASSAAGDYGYTF
- | TRBV29-1 | CSVGAGSNQPQHF
- | TRBV6-5 | CASSATLQGYEQYF
TRBD1 | TRBV5-6 | CASSYGTGMHTEAFF
- | TRBV7-3 | CASSRQLGRQHEQYF
- | TRBV5-6 | CASSPLHWSSYEQYF
- | TRBV6-6 | CASSYSTRGSYNSPLHF
- | TRBV24-1 | CATSDPGRGEQFF
- | TRBV30 | CAWSSGTGELFF
TRBD1 | TRBV18 | CASSGINRGTEAFF
TRBD1 | TRBV7-2 | CASSLTDRGYEQYF
- | TRBV6-5 | CASSPLTRATGELFF
- | TRBV6-1 | CASRGHPESSYEQYF
- | TRBV27 | CASSLGSPSLRDTGELFF
- | TRBV19 | CASSMPESSYEQYF
TRBD2 | TRBV5-6 | CASRVRGYGSYEQYF
- | TRBV30 | CALAGAEAFF
- | TRBV11-1 | CASTPGGVRNTIYF
- | TRBV19 | CASSISPVLGNTEAFF
- | TRBV5-6 | CASSSGPYGETQYF
TRBD1 | TRBV5-6 | CASSLQGRNEQFF
- | TRBV12-3/TRBV12-4 | CASGRSTDTQYF
TRBD2 | TRBV29-1 | CSVGGGSSYEQYF
- | TRBV27 | CASSFAPNSPLHF
- | TRBV25-1 | CASRNTGELFF
TRBD1 | TRBV29-1 | CSVGQGSTGELFF
- | TRBV6-1 | CASGHSSGTPIYSNQPQHF
TRBD1 | TRBV6-5 | CASSSRGRSEAFF
- | TRBV29-1 | CSVDEGNRDTQYF
TRBD2 | TRBV10-3 | CAISESGSGFSSYNEQFF
TRBD1 | TRBV18 | CASSPPGQGPFIYGYTF
TRBD2 | TRBV6-5 | CASRGGGSSYNEQFF
TRBD1 | TRBV19 | CASNRQGDSPLHF
TRBD1 | TRBV29-1 | CSARGDTGENIYEQYF
- | TRBV27 | CASSPTDFQETQYF
- | TRBV20-1 | CSAGSTGLVF
TRBD1 | TRBV27 | CASSPWDSKGLHGYTF
- | TRBV19 | CASSVLYADTQYF
- | TRBV19 | CASSIAGRTGTMNTEAFF
- | TRBV4-1 | CASSQVAGTNEKLFF
TRBD1 | TRBV12-3/TRBV12-4 | CASSRDSHLGNSPLHF
TRBD1 | TRBV27 | CASSPDRGGQPQHF
- | TRBV18 | CASSRDGKETQYF
- | TRBV5-1 | CASSGTGTLQNNEKLFF
- | TRBV27 | CASSGVFGDSYEQYF
- | TRBV7-9 | CASTGSSEQYF
TRBD1 | TRBV6-5 | CASSARGWNQPQHF
- | TRBV6-5 | CAIAPTIYEQYF
TRBD2 | TRBV6-5 | CASSPSGSYEQYF
- | TRBV5-6 | CASSLAGTPSYEQYF
- | TRBV19 | CASNEGLMYGYTF
- | TRBV6-2/TRBV6-3 | CASSKAFGTADSNQPQHF
- | TRBV5-6 | CASSLSGDYGYTF
TRBD1 | TRBV6-1 | CASRPGQAYNEQFF
- | TRBV6-2/TRBV6-3 | CASTGMGAYEQYF
TRBD1 | TRBV7-2 | CASSLGWGTGQGETQYF
TRBD2 | TRBV20-1 | CSARTSGSPDTQYF